Below, 30 T cell receptor beta chains from the same sample are listed, as sequenced in a study of shared clonotypes between healthy human individuals. This table comes from immunoSEQ multiplex PCR, and its TCRdb copy is limited to in-frame clones, with some not included. The profile shows fewer than 1.8 million clones, 98% to 99% of them singletons. The sample was naive CD4+ T cells sorted from blood. Subset defined: CD45RA+ positively selected. The receptors were sampled from a man aged 25-45 years in good health.

V and J are TRBV27 and TRBJ2-7, with 7 bases that match TRBD1. CDR1 MNHEY and CDR2 SMNVEV come from the germline V gene (reference sequence). This CDR3 has 14 residues. J gave up 5 bases and V 6 bases, and 10 bases lay outside the gene matches. The CDR3: CASRFDRVVDEQYF. The CDR3 DNA follows: TGTGCCAGCAGATTCGACAGGGTGGTCGACGAGCAGTACTTC.

V gene TRBV6-5 combines with J gene TRBJ1-3; 7 bases line up with TRBD1. The junction had 7 bases not matched to a gene; V was cut back by 2 bases and J by 3 bases. CDR1 and CDR2 from the germline V gene are MNHEY and SVGAGI. The CDR3 is 16 residues long. CDR3 residues: CASSYADRVVGNTIYF. Written as DNA, the CDR3 is TGTGCCAGCAGTTACGCTGACAGGGTTGTTGGAAACACCATATATTTT.

The genes are TRBV9 and TRBJ2-3; D is uncertain. Germline V lookup: CDR1 SGDLS, CDR2 YYNGEE. This CDR3 has 14 residues. Trimming stripped 1 base from V and 1 base from J, with 7 bases between. CDR3 nucleotides: TGTGCCAGCAGCGTACGACTCGGCACAGATACGCAGTATTTT. Translated: CASSVRLGTDTQYF.

The rearrangement uses TRBV28 and TRBJ2-7, with 7 bases aligning to TRBD1. This CDR3 spans 15 amino acids. The V and J ends lost 6 bases and 3 bases, in that order; junction bases with no gene match: 11. The germline V gene has CDR1 MDHEN and CDR2 SYDVKM. The CDR3 sequence: CASRYRGLFHYEQYF. In nucleotides, the CDR3 is TGTGCCAGCAGATACAGGGGTTTATTTCACTACGAGCAGTACTTC.

The chain uses TRBV18 and TRBJ2-7; D uncertain. The CDR3 sequence is 13 residues long. The germline gives CDR1 KGHSH, CDR2 LQKENI. Trimming took off 3 bases at V and 4 bases at J, with 10 bases between the two ends. In DNA form, the CDR3 reads TGTGCCAGCTCACCGGACGTCGGGTACGAGCAGTACTTC. Encoded protein: CASSPDVGYEQYF.

The chain uses TRBV6-5 and TRBJ2-5; D unresolved. Trimming shortened V by 2 bases and J by 1 base, and 8 bases separated the two germline ends. The V gene's germline CDR1 is MNHEY and CDR2 SVGAGI. The length of the CDR3 is 14 residues. CDR3 amino acids: CASSYQPAQETQYF. The CDR3 bases are TGTGCCAGCAGTTACCAGCCAGCCCAAGAGACCCAGTACTTC.

The rearrangement joins TRBV4-2 to TRBJ2-1; weak D call: TRBD2 (5 bases). Germline-derived CDR1 and CDR2 are LGHNA and YNFKEQ. CDR3 length equals 16 residues. The ends were cut back, 0 bases at V and 4 bases at J, with 13 bases in the middle. CDR3 in amino acids: CASSQESWTQYNEQFF. CDR3 in DNA: TGTGCCAGCAGCCAAGAATCTTGGACTCAGTACAATGAGCAGTTCTTC.

The chain is built from TRBV2 and TRBJ2-1, with D possibly TRBD2 on 5 matching bases. The CDR3 runs to 14 residues. Between the trimmed V and J ends, which lost 8 bases and 6 bases, there was a span of 17 bases. Germline CDR1 reads SNHLY; CDR2 reads FYNNEI. The CDR3 DNA reads TGTGCCAGCGAGAGGGCCTTAGAGGGCAATGAGCAGTTCTTC. Its translation is CASERALEGNEQFF.

The sample holds one count of this clone. The chain uses TRBV11-2 and TRBJ2-7, with TRBD2 as a possible D gene (5 bases). V lost 1 base and J lost 0, with 19 bases in between. This CDR3 region has 18 residues. CDR1 and CDR2 from the germline V gene are SGHAT and FQNNGV. CDR3 region: CASSLGPPSGGSSYEQYF. For the CDR3, the DNA is TGTGCCAGCAGCTTAGGGCCTCCCAGCGGAGGAAGCTCCTACGAGCAGTACTTC.

This chain joins TRBV11-2 and TRBJ2-1; TRBD2 matches at 7 bases. This CDR3 spans 14 amino acids. Unmatched junction bases numbered 5, after V lost 6 bases and J lost 3 bases. Looked up from germline, CDR1 is SGHAT and CDR2 is FQNNGV. The CDR3 DNA is TGTGCCAGCAGTGGGGCTAGCGGCTACAATGAGCAGTTCTTC. It specifies CASSGASGYNEQFF.

V and J are TRBV27 and TRBJ2-7; weak D call: TRBD2 (5 bases). Trimming left V 5 bases short and J 0 bases short, with 11 bases between. From germline, CDR1 is MNHEY and CDR2 SMNVEV (reference sequence). The CDR3 runs to 14 residues. CDR3 residues: CASSNFGISYEQYF. The CDR3 coding sequence is TGTGCCAGCAGTAACTTCGGGATCTCCTACGAGCAGTACTTC.

This chain connects TRBV18 to TRBJ1-2; 8 bases are shared with TRBD1. Germline trimming cut 2 bases from V and 3 bases from J; bases unmatched to any gene: 14. This CDR3 has 18 amino acids. From germline, CDR1 is KGHSH and CDR2 LQKENI. CDR3 protein: CASSPSDRVLSGYYGYTF. CDR3 in DNA: TGTGCCAGCTCACCATCGGACAGGGTTCTTTCTGGGTACTATGGCTACACCTTC.

The gene calls are TRBV5-4 and TRBJ2-5, with D possibly TRBD2 on 7 matching bases. CDR1 is SGHNT and CDR2 is YYREEE in the germline V gene (reference sequence). The CDR3 runs 16 residues. The V end was cut by 1 base, the J end by 1 base, with 14 bases between. DNA of the CDR3: TGTGCCAGCAGCTTGTTGTCACGGGGGGCCCAAGAGACCCAGTACTTC. Protein sequence: CASSLLSRGAQETQYF.

The chain is built from TRBV6-6 and TRBJ2-1; 9 bases match TRBD2. The trim removed 6 bases at V and 8 bases at J, leaving 14 bases unmatched. The length of the CDR3 is 16 residues. Germline V gene lookup returns CDR1 MNHNY and CDR2 SVGAGI (reference sequence). This CDR3 reads CASRHPPSGRTDEQFF. CDR3 in DNA: TGTGCCAGCAGACACCCCCCGAGCGGGAGGACGGATGAGCAGTTCTTC.

V usage is TRBV9 and J usage is TRBJ2-2; 11 bases align to TRBD2. This CDR3 has 19 amino acids. The germline V gene encodes CDR1 SGDLS and CDR2 YYNGEE. After removal of 4 bases from V and 4 bases from J, the junction contained 15 bases not matched to a gene. The CDR3 sequence: CASSPILLKLAGVTGELFF. CDR3 sequence (DNA): TGTGCCAGCAGCCCAATCCTACTTAAACTAGCGGGAGTCACCGGGGAGCTGTTTTTT.

For the CDR3, the DNA is TGTGCCAGCTCAGAGCCGGGACTAGCCGTCTACGAGCAGTACTTC. Residues: CASSEPGLAVYEQYF. V usage is TRBV18 and J usage is TRBJ2-7, with 9 bases identical to TRBD2. In germline, CDR1 is KGHSH, CDR2 LQKENI. Germline trimming cut 5 bases from V and 3 bases from J; bases unmatched to any gene: 8. The CDR3 is 15 residues long.

This rearrangement joins TRBV7-3 to TRBJ1-5, with a tentative D call TRBD1 (6 bases). With 5 bases removed from V and 0 bases from J, the gap between germline ends came to 17 bases. This CDR3 region has 17 residues. Germline assignment: CDR1 SGHTA and CDR2 FQGTGA. CDR3 nucleotide sequence: TGTGCCAGCAGCACGTTATGGGAGGGACATAGCAATCAGCCCCAGCATTTT. This encodes CASSTLWEGHSNQPQHF.

This chain joins TRBV30 and TRBJ1-3; TRBD1 matches 7 bases. Trimming removed 4 bases from V and 2 bases from J; junction bases left unmatched: 2. The length of the CDR3 is 13 residues. Per the germline V gene, CDR1 is GTSNPN and CDR2 is SVGIG (reference sequence). CDR3 DNA: TGTGCCTGGACAGGGGGAACTGGAAACACCATATATTTT. Residues: CAWTGGTGNTIYF.

V and J are TRBV11-2 and TRBJ2-4; TRBD1 matches at 10 bases. With V trimmed by 5 bases and J by 2 bases, 12 bases remained unmatched. CDR3 size: 18 residues. Germline CDR1 is SGHAT and CDR2 is FQNNGV. The CDR3 bases are TGTGCCAGCAGCCGGACAGGGGGAGCGTATTTTTCCAAAAACATTCAGTACTTC. As protein: CASSRTGGAYFSKNIQYF.

The chain joins TRBV5-6 to TRBJ2-7; 9 bases are a match to TRBD2. Trimming removed 4 bases from V and 2 bases from J; junction bases left unmatched: 7. Germline values: CDR1 SGHDT, CDR2 YYEEEE. The CDR3 consists of 15 residues. CDR3 DNA: TGTGCCAGCAGCCCGGGACTAGCTTTCGCCTACGAGCAGTACTTC. It codes for CASSPGLAFAYEQYF.

For this clone: The junction differs from germline at one of its ends, possibly a read error. The chain couples TRBV6-1 to TRBJ2-1, with 9 positions matching TRBD1. CDR1 and CDR2 from the germline V gene are MNHNS and SASEGT. The CDR3 loop spans 15 amino acids. The DNA for the CDR3 is TGTGCCAGCGGTGACAGGGGGAGCTCCTACAATGAGCAGTTCTTC. It is translated as CASGDRGSSYNEQFF.

This chain links TRBV29-1 with TRBJ2-3; possibly TRBD2 for D (5 bases). The CDR3 loop spans 14 amino acids. The V end was cut by 6 bases, the J end by 0 bases, with 13 bases between. CDR1 and CDR2 from the germline V gene are SQVTM and ANQGSEA. Written as DNA, the CDR3 is TGCAGCGTCGCGCAGAGGGAAAGCACAGATACGCAGTATTTT. Encoded protein: CSVAQRESTDTQYF.

The gene calls are TRBV7-2 and TRBJ1-1; 7 bases fit TRBD1. The CDR3 is 14 residues long. V dropped 5 bases and J dropped 4; count of bases not matched to a gene: 7. Looked up from germline, CDR1 is SGHTA and CDR2 is FQGNSA. CDR3 sequence: CASSAQGIGTEAFF. The CDR3 nucleotides are TGTGCCAGCAGCGCACAGGGGATTGGCACTGAAGCTTTCTTT.

The rearrangement links TRBV7-9 to TRBJ1-1; D might be TRBD1 (5 bases). This CDR3 contains 13 residues. The germline CDR1 and CDR2 sequences are SEHNR and FQNEAQ (reference sequence). V was pared by 5 bases and J by 5 bases, with 12 bases between. The CDR3 loop is CASSMREGTEAFF. The CDR3 DNA follows: TGTGCCAGCAGCATGCGGGAGGGGACTGAAGCTTTCTTT.

The chain links TRBV6-5 to TRBJ2-7, with D possibly TRBD2 on 5 matching bases. The CDR3 has 14 amino acids. The germline CDR1 and CDR2 sequences are MNHEY and SVGAGI. The CDR3 sequence is CVSRRGFGWSEQYF. CDR3 DNA: TGTGTATCGAGACGGGGATTCGGCTGGTCCGAGCAGTACTTC.

The chain joins TRBV10-3 to TRBJ2-7; D is ambiguous. This CDR3 has 15 residues. The V gene's germline CDR1 is ENHRY and CDR2 SYGVKD. With 2 bases removed from V and 0 bases from J, the gap between germline ends came to 11 bases. The CDR3 is CAISELAALSYEQYF. The DNA for the CDR3 is TGTGCCATCAGTGAGCTGGCCGCCCTCTCCTACGAGCAGTACTTC.

The rearrangement links TRBV28 to TRBJ2-5; no clear D. V was shortened by 2 bases and J by 6 bases, with 7 bases between the two germline ends. The CDR3 has 12 amino acids. Germline assignment: CDR1 MDHEN and CDR2 SYDVKM. The CDR3: CASSLIRQTQYF. The CDR3 DNA follows: TGTGCCAGCAGTTTAATACGCCAGACCCAGTACTTC.

The chain combines TRBV29-1 with TRBJ2-5, with TRBD2 as a possible D gene (5 bases). The CDR3 consists of 14 residues. Germline V CDR1 and CDR2: SQVTM, ANQGSEA. The V and J ends lost 4 bases and 5 bases respectively, with 17 bases between them. For the CDR3, the DNA is TGCAGCGTTGGTCTGGCGGGCCCTAGGGAGACCCAGTACTTC. As protein: CSVGLAGPRETQYF.

The J gene is TRBJ2-3, the V gene TRBV29-1; D gene unclear. This CDR3 has 12 residues. V lost 4 bases, J lost 5 bases, and 10 bases lay in between. Per the germline V gene, CDR1 is SQVTM and CDR2 is ANQGSEA. The CDR3 loop reads CSVVRLEDTQYF. The CDR3 DNA follows: TGCAGCGTTGTCAGGCTCGAAGATACGCAGTATTTT.

Regarding this clone: At the DNA level, this CDR3 is encoded by other sequences in the same sample as well. The V call is TRBV5-1, the J call TRBJ2-3; D not resolved. The CDR3 has 13 residues. Trimming stripped 3 bases from V and 1 base from J, with 6 bases between. CDR1 is SGHRS and CDR2 is YFSETQ in the germline V gene. CDR3 loop: CASSSLGTDTQYF. In DNA form, the CDR3 reads TGCGCCAGCAGCTCTCTAGGCACAGATACGCAGTATTTT.